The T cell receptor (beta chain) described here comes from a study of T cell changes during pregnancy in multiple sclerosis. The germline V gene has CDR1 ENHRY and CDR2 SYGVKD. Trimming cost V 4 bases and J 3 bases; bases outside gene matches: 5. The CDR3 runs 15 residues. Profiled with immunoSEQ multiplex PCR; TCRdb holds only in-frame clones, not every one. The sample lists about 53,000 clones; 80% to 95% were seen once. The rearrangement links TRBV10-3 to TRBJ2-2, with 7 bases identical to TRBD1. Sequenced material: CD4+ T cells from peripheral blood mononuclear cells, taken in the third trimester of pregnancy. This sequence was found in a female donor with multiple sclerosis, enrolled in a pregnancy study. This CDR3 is CAISGPGTDTGELFF. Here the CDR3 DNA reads TGTGCCATCAGTGGACCCGGGACAGACACCGGGGAGCTGTTTTTT.